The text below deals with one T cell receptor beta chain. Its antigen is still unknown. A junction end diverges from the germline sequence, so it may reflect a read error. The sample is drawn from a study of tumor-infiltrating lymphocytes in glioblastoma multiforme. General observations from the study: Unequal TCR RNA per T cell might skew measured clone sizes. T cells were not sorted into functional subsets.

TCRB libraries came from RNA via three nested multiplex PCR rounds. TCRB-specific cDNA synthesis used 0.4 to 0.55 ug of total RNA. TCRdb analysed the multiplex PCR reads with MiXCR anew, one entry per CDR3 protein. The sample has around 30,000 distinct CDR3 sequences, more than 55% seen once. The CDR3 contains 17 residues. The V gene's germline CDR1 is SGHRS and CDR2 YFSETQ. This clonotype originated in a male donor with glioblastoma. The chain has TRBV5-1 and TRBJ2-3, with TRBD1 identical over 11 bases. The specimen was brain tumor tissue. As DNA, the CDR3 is TGCGCCATCAGCGTCGGAGGGACAGGGGGTTTCGGAGATACTCAGTATTTT. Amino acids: CAISVGGTGGFGDTQYF.